This record looks at one T cell receptor beta chain sequence and its context. Its antigen remains unknown. The data belong to a study of CD8+ T cells in alopecia areata. About the study: Tofacitinib lasted 6 to 18 months, then 6 months off drug. Whole-study results and caveats: Compared with normal scalp, lesional scalp had higher clonality and more expanded CD8+ clones. Sequence data from scalp samples additionally include resident alphabeta T cells of normal skin.

This CDR3 comprises 13 residues. Per germline, CDR1 SQVTM and CDR2 ANQGSEA. The V and J ends lost 8 bases and 4 bases, in that order; junction bases with no gene match: 8. Individuals with alopecia areata gave both lesional scalp punch biopsies and peripheral blood for collection. After isolation, RNA underwent reverse transcription to generate cDNA as the sequencing template. Only in-frame clones appear in the TCRdb table, and some are missing; sequencing was by immunoSEQ multiplex PCR. The repertoire holds around 140,000 clones, with 47% as singletons. This sequence joins TRBV29-1 and TRBJ2-7, with 10 bases fitting TRBD2. The receptor's source is a human donor with alopecia areata. The material sequenced was CD4+ T cells sorted from blood. CDR3 sequence: CSYLAGAPYEQYF. DNA for the CDR3: TGCAGCTACCTAGCGGGAGCCCCGTACGAGCAGTACTTC.